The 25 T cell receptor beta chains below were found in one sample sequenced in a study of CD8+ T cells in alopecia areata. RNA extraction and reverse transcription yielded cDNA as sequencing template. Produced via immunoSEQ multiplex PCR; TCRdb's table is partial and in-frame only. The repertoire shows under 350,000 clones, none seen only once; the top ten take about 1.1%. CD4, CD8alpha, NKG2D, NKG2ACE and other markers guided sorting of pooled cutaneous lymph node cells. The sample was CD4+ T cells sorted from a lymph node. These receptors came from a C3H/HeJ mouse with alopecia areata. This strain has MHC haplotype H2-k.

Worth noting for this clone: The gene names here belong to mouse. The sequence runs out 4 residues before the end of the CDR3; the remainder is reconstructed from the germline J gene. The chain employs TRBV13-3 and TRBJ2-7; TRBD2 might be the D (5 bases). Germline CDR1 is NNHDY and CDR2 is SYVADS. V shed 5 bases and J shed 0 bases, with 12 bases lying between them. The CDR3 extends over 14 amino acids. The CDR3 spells CASRSTGSSYEQYF. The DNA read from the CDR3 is TGTGCCAGCAGGTCAACTGGCAGCTCCTAT.

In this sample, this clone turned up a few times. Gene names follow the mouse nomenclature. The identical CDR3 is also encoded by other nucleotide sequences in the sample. The part of the CDR3 DNA that was read is TGTGCCAGCGGAGGGGGGGCCCAAGAC. Residues: CASGGGAQD. In full, the CDR3 reads CASGGGAQDTQYF. The chain carries TRBV13-2 and TRBJ2-5; TRBD2 aligns across 8 bases. The read halts 4 residues ahead of the CDR3 end, with the missing end drawn from the germline J gene. V lost 5 bases, J lost 2 bases, and 1 base stayed unmatched. Germline CDR1 and CDR2: NNHNN and SYGAGS (reference sequence). This CDR3 has 13 residues.

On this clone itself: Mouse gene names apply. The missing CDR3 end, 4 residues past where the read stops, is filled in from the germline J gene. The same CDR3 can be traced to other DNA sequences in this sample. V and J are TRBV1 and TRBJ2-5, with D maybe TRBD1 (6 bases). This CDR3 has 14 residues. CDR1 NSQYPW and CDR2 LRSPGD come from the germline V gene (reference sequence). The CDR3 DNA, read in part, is TGCACCTGCAGTGCAGGGACAGTCCGGGAC. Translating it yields CTCSAGTVRD. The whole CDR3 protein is CTCSAGTVRDTQYF.

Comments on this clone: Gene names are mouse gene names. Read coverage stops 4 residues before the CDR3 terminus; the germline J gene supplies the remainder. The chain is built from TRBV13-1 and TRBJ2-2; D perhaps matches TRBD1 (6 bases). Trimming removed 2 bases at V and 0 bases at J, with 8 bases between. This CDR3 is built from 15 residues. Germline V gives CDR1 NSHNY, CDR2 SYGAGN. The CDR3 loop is CASSEDRTNTGQLYF. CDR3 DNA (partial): TGTGCCAGCAGTGAGGACAGAACAAACACCGGG.

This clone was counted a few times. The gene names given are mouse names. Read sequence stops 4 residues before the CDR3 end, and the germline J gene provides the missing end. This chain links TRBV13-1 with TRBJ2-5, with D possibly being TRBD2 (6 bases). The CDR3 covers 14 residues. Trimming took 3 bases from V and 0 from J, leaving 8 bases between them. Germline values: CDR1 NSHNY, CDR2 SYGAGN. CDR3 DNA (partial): TGTGCCAGCAGTGCCTGGGGTAACCAAGAC. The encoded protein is CASSAWGNQD. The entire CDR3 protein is CASSAWGNQDTQYF.

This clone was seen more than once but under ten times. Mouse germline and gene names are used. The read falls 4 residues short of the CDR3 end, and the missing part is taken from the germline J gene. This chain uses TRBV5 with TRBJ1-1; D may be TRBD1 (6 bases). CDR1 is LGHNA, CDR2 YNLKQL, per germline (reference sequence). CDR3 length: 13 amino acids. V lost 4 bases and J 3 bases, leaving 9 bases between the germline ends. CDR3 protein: CASSPRTDTEVFF. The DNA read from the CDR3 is TGTGCCAGCAGCCCCCGGACAGACACA.

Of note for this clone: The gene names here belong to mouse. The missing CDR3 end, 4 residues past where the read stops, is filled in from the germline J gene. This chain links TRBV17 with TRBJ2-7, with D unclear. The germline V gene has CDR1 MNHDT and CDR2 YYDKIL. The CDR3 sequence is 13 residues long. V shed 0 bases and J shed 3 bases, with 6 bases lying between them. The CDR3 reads CASSRDDNYEQYF. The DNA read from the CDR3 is TGTGCTAGCAGTAGAGATGACAACTAT.

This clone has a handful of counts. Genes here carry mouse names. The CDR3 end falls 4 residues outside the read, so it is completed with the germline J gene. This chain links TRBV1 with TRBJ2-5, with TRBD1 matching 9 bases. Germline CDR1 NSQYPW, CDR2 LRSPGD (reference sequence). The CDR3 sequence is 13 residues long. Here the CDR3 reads CTCSLTGGDTQYF. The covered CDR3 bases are TGCACCTGCAGTCTGACAGGGGGGGAC. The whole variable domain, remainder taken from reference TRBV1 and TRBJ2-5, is VTLLEQNPRWRLVPRGQAVNLRCILKNSQYPWMSWYQQDLQKQLQWLFTLRSPGDKEVKSLPGADYLATRVTDTELRLQVANMSQGRTLYCTCSLTGGDTQYFGPGTRLLVL.

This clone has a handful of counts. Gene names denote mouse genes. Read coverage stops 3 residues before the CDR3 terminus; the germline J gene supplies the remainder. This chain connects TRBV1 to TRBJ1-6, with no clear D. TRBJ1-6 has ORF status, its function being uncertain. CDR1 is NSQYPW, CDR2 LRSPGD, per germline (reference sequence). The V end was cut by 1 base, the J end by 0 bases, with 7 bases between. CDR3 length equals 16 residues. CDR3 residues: CTCSAGVISYNSPLYF. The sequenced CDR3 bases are TGCACCTGCAGTGCAGGGGTCATTTCCTATAATTCGCCC.

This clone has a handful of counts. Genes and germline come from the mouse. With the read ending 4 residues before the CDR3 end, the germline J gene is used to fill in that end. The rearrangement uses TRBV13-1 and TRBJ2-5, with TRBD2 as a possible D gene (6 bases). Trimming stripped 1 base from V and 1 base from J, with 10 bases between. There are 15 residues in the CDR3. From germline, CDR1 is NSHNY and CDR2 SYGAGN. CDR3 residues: CASSDSGGDQDTQYF. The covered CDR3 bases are TGTGCCAGCAGTGATTCGGGGGGTGACCAAGAC.

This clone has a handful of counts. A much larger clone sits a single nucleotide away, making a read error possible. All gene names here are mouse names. CDR3 bases read: TGTGCCAGCAGTCAGGGGAACTATGCT. It translates to CASSQGNYA. The whole CDR3 protein is CASSQGNYAEQFF. The chain recombines TRBV13-3 with TRBJ2-1; D may be TRBD1 (6 bases). The read terminates 4 residues before the CDR3 end, so the remaining end is supplied by the germline J gene. The germline V gene has CDR1 NNHDY and CDR2 SYVADS. The CDR3 totals 13 residues. Trimming stripped 4 bases from V and 1 base from J, with 6 bases between.

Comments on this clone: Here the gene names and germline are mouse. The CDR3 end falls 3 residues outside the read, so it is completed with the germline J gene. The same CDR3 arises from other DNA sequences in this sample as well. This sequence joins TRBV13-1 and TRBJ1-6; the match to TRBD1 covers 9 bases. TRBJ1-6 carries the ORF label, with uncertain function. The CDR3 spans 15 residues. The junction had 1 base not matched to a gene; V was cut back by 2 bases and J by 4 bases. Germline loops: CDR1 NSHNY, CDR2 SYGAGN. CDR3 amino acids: CASSDGQGYNSPLYF. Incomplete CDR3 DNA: TGTGCCAGCAGTGACGGACAGGGGTATAATTCGCCC.

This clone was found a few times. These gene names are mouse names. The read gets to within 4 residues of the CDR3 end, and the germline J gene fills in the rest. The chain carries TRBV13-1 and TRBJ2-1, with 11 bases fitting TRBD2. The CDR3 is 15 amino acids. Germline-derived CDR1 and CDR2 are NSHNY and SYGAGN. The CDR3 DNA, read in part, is TGTGCCAGCAGTGATCAACTGGGGGGGCTGGCT. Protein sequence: CASSDQLGGLA. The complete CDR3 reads CASSDQLGGLAEQFF.

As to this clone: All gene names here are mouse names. The CDR3 sequence is CASRSPGQNYAEQFF. CDR3 DNA, as far as it was read: TGTGCCAGCAGATCACCGGGACAAAACTATGCT. The rearrangement uses TRBV13-3 and TRBJ2-1, with D perhaps TRBD1 (6 bases). The read stops 4 residues short of the end of the CDR3; the missing end is completed from the germline J gene. Germline loops: CDR1 NNHDY, CDR2 SYVADS. The V gene lost 5 bases and the J gene lost 1 base, with 13 bases spanning the gap. The CDR3 runs 15 residues.

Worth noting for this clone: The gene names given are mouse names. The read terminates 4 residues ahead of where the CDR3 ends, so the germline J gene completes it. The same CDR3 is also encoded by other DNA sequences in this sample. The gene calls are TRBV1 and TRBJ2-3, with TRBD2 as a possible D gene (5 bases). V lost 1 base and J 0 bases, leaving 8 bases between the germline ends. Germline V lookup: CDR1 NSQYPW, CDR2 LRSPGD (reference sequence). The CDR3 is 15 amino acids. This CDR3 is CTCSAAGSSAETLYF. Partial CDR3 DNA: TGCACCTGCAGTGCAGCTGGGAGTAGTGCAGAA.

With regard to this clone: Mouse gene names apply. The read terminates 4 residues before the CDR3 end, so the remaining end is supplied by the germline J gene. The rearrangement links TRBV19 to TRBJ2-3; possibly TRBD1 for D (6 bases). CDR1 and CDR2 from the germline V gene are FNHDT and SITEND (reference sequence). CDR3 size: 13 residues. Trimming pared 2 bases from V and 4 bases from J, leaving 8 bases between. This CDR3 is CASSIGTTETLYF. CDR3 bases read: TGTGCCAGCAGTATCGGGACAACAGAA.

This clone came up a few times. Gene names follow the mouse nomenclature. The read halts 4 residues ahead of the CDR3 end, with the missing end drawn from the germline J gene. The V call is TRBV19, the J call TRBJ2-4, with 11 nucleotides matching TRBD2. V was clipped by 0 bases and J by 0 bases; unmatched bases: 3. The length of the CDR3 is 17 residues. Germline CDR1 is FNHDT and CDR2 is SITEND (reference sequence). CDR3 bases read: TGTGCCAGCAGTATAGCCCGGGACTGGGGGAGTCAAAAC. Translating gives CASSIARDWGSQN. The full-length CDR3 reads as CASSIARDWGSQNTLYF.

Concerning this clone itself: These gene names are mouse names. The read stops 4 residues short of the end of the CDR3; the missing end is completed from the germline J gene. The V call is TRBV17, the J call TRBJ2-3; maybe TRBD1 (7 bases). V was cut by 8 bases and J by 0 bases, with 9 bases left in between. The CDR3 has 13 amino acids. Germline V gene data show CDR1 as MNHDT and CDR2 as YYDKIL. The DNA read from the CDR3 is TGTGCTAGCGAGGGGGCTAGTGCAGAA. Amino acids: CASEGASAE. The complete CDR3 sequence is CASEGASAETLYF.

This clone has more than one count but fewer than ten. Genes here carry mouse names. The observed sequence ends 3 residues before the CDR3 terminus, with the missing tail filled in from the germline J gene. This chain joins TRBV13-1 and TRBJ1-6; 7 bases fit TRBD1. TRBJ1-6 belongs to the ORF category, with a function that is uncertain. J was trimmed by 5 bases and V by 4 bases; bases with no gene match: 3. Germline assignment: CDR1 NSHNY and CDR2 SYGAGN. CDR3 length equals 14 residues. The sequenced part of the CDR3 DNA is TGTGCCAGCAGTCTGACAGGGAATAATTCGCCC. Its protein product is CASSLTGNNSP. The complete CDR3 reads CASSLTGNNSPLYF.

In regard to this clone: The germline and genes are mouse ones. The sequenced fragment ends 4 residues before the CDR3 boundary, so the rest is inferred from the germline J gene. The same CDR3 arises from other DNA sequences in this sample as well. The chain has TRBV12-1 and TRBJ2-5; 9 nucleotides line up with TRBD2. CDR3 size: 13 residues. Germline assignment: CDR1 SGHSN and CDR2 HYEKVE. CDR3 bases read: TGTGCCAGCTCTCTAGGACTGGGGGAC. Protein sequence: CASSLGLGD. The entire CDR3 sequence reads CASSLGLGDTQYF.

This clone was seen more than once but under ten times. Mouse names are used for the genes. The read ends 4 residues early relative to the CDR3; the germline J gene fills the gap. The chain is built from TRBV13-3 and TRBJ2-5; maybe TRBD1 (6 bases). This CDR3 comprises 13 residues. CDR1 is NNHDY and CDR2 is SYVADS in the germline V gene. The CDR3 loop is CASSEKGGDTQYF. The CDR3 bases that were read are TGTGCCAGCAGTGAGAAAGGGGGAGAC.

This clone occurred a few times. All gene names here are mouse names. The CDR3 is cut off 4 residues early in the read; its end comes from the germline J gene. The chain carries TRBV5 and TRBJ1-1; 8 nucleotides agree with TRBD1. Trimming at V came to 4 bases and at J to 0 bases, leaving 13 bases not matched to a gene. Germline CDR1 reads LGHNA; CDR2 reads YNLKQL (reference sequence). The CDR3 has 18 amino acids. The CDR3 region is CASSLTGTGVFANTEVFF. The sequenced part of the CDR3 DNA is TGTGCCAGCAGCCTCACCGGGACAGGAGTCTTTGCAAACACA.

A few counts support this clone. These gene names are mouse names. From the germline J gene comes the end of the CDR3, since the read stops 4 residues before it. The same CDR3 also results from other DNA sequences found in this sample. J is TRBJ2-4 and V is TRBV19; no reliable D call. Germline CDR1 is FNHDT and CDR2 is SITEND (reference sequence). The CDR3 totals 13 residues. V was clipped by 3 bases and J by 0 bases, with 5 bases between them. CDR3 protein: CASSKGSQNTLYF. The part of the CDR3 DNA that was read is TGTGCCAGCAGTAAAGGTAGTCAAAAC.

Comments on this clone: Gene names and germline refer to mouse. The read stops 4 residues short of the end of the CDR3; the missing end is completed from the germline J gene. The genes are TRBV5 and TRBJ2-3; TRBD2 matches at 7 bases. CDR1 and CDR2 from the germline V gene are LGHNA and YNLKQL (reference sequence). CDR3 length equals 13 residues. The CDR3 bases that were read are TGTGCCAGCAGGTCGCTGGGGGAAGAA. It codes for CASRSLGEE. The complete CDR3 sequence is CASRSLGEETLYF.

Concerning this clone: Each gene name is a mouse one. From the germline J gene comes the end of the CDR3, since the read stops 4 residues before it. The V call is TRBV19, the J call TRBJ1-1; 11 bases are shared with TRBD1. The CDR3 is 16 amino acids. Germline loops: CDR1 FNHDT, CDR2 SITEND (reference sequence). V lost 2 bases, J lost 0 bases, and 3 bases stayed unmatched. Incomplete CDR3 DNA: TGTGCCAGCAGTATGGGACAGGGGGTTGCAAACACA. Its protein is CASSMGQGVANT. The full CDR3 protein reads CASSMGQGVANTEVFF. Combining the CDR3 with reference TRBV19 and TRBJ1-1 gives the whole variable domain GGIITQTPKFLIGQEGQKLTLKCQQNFNHDTMYWYRQDSGKGLRLIYYSITENDLQKGDLSEGYDASREKKSSFSLTVTSAQKNEMAVFLCASSMGQGVANTEVFFGKGTRLTVV.